The 15 T cell receptor beta chains presented below share a single source sample, sequenced in a study of shared clonotypes between healthy human individuals. Sequenced by immunoSEQ multiplex PCR; TCRdb stores in-frame clones only, minus some. The sample holds more than 850,000 clones, about 84% seen once. Specimen: memory CD4+ T cells from PBMCs. Subset in this sample: CD45RA-negative fraction. The receptors originated from a man aged 18 to 29 in good health. Some clones in this sample may be carry-over from other donors' samples.

The chain couples TRBV19 to TRBJ2-1; D uncertain. The CDR3 runs 15 residues. V lost 5 bases to trimming and J lost 1 base, with 12 bases between them. Germline loops: CDR1 LNHDA, CDR2 SQIVND (reference sequence). CDR3 sequence (DNA): TGTGCCAGTAGTGATAGTTTAGGGTCCTACAATGAGCAGTTCTTC. This encodes CASSDSLGSYNEQFF.

The chain carries TRBV6-1 and TRBJ2-4; TRBD1 might be the D (6 bases). This CDR3 spans 16 amino acids. The V end lost 1 base, the J end lost 0 bases, and 10 bases lay between the germline ends. Germline V lookup: CDR1 MNHNS, CDR2 SASEGT. The CDR3 sequence is CASSEEARGAKNIQYF. The DNA of the CDR3 is TGTGCCAGCAGTGAAGAGGCCAGGGGAGCCAAAAACATTCAGTACTTC.

The J gene is TRBJ1-5, the V gene TRBV5-5; D unresolved. This CDR3 comprises 19 residues. V lost 3 bases to trimming and J lost 1 base, with 23 bases between them. The germline CDR1 and CDR2 sequences are SGHKS and YYEKEE (reference sequence). This CDR3 reads CASSYGRDGEVSSNQPQHF. In nucleotides, the CDR3 is TGTGCCAGCAGCTACGGGAGGGATGGTGAGGTGAGCAGCAATCAGCCCCAGCATTTT. The variable domain in full, completed from reference TRBV5-5 and TRBJ1-5, reads DAGVTQSPTHLIKTRGQQVTLRCSPISGHKSVSWYQQVLGQGPQFIFQYYEKEERGRGNFPDRFSARQFPNYSSELNVNALLLGDSALYLCASSYGRDGEVSSNQPQHFGDGTRLSIL.

J is TRBJ2-3 and V is TRBV5-1; unclear D gene. Germline CDR1 and CDR2: SGHRS and YFSETQ. The CDR3 has 14 residues. V lost 2 bases and J 1 base, leaving 8 bases between the germline ends. In DNA form, the CDR3 reads TGCGCCAGCAGCTTAACTACCCGCACAGATACGCAGTATTTT. Its protein is CASSLTTRTDTQYF.

V and J are TRBV28 and TRBJ1-1, with D hard to call. This CDR3 contains 15 residues. Germline CDR1 MDHEN, CDR2 SYDVKM. Trimming removed 8 bases from V and 2 bases from J, with 18 bases in between. The CDR3 sequence is CASRPEGFGNTEAFF. The CDR3 DNA reads as TGTGCCAGCCGCCCGGAGGGATTCGGTAACACTGAAGCTTTCTTT.

The genes are TRBV15 and TRBJ1-2; maybe TRBD1 (6 bases). V lost 0 bases to trimming and J lost 6 bases, with 14 bases between them. CDR1 and CDR2 (germline): LNHNV, YYDKDF (reference sequence). The CDR3 has 15 amino acids. CDR3 DNA sequence: TGTGCCACCAGCAGAGATTGGGGGGGCGCAAATGGCTACACCTTC. Amino acids: CATSRDWGGANGYTF.

This sequence joins TRBV28 and TRBJ2-4; D is uncertain. This CDR3 has 10 amino acids. CDR1 MDHEN and CDR2 SYDVKM come from the germline V gene. V lost 6 bases to trimming and J lost 3 bases, with 0 bases between them. CDR3 loop: CASSKNIQYF. In DNA form, the CDR3 reads TGTGCCAGCAGCAAAAACATTCAGTACTTC.

The rearrangement joins TRBV2 to TRBJ2-2; TRBD1 aligns across 8 bases. J was trimmed by 7 bases and V by 5 bases; bases with no gene match: 6. CDR3 length: 14 residues. Looked up from germline, CDR1 is SNHLY and CDR2 is FYNNEI. CDR3 amino acids: CASSYRGKDGELFF. DNA of the CDR3: TGTGCCAGCAGTTACAGGGGGAAAGACGGGGAGCTGTTTTTT.

The chain is built from TRBV7-9 and TRBJ1-1; D possibly corresponds to TRBD1 (5 bases). CDR3 length: 17 residues. The V gene lost 5 bases and the J gene lost 0 bases, with 19 bases spanning the gap. Looked up from germline, CDR1 is SEHNR and CDR2 is FQNEAQ (reference sequence). DNA for the CDR3: TGTGCCAGCAGCCCCGGGGCGAGGGAGGGCCTGAACACTGAAGCTTTCTTT. It yields the protein CASSPGAREGLNTEAFF.

The chain employs TRBV5-1 and TRBJ2-7; no clear D gene. CDR3 length equals 14 residues. In germline, CDR1 is SGHRS, CDR2 YFSETQ. V was pared by 1 base and J by 0 bases, with 8 bases between. The CDR3 region is CASSLFADSYEQYF. The CDR3 region has the DNA TGCGCCAGCAGCTTGTTCGCAGACTCCTACGAGCAGTACTTC.

The chain couples TRBV5-4 to TRBJ2-7; 10 bases are shared with TRBD2. CDR1 is SGHNT and CDR2 is YYREEE in the germline V gene (reference sequence). The V gene end was trimmed by 3 bases and the J gene end by 2 bases; junction bases not matched to a gene: 2. CDR3 length equals 14 residues. This CDR3 is CASSSGLATYEQYF. The CDR3 region has the DNA TGTGCCAGCAGCTCGGGACTAGCGACCTACGAGCAGTACTTC.

This chain links TRBV15 with TRBJ1-5; D unresolved. V lost 0 bases and J 6 bases, leaving 9 bases between the germline ends. The CDR3 has 14 residues. In germline, CDR1 is LNHNV, CDR2 YYDKDF (reference sequence). The chain's CDR3 is CATSRDRVTQPQHF. CDR3 nucleotide sequence: TGTGCCACCAGCAGAGATCGGGTTACTCAGCCCCAGCATTTT.

The chain is built from TRBV13 and TRBJ2-1, with TRBD2 matching over 9 bases. Germline-derived CDR1 and CDR2 are PRHDT and FYEKMQ (reference sequence). This CDR3 has 16 amino acids. With V trimmed by 3 bases and J by 10 bases, 13 bases remained unmatched. Written as DNA, the CDR3 is TGTGCCAGCAGCTTTTCGGTCAGCGCGGGAGGGCCGGAGCAGTTCTTC. This encodes CASSFSVSAGGPEQFF.

This chain links TRBV9 with TRBJ2-5; the D is unclear. The CDR3 has 11 residues. V gave up 4 bases and J gave up 3 bases, with 4 bases separating them. Germline-derived CDR1 and CDR2 are SGDLS and YYNGEE. CDR3 nucleotides: TGTGCCAGCAGCTCCGAAGAGACCCAGTACTTC. The encoded protein is CASSSEETQYF.

The chain uses TRBV2 and TRBJ2-1; no firm D call. The germline V gene has CDR1 SNHLY and CDR2 FYNNEI. CDR3 size: 12 residues. V lost 4 bases and J lost 4, with 5 bases in between. The DNA for the CDR3 is TGTGCCAGCAGTGGGCGGTACAATGAGCAGTTCTTC. Translation: CASSGRYNEQFF.